What follows describes a single T cell receptor beta chain. Its antigen is still unknown. It was with 60 Vbeta and 13 Jbeta primers that the PCR ran. The data were produced by immunoSEQ multiplex PCR, yet TCRdb's version contains in-frame clones alone and is incomplete. The table has roughly 110,000 clones, roughly 70% seen once. V was clipped by 5 bases and J by 8 bases; unmatched bases: 9. The germline V gene encodes CDR1 SGHVS and CDR2 FNYEAQ. The length of the CDR3 is 14 residues. The sample is drawn from a study of cytomegalovirus exposure and HLA in healthy donors. General study points: The HLA-A and HLA-B alleles of most subjects were reportedly predicted accurately from TCR beta sequences. CMV antigen specificity was confirmed in vitro for three CMV-associated chains.

Sequencing was carried out using PBMCs. This TCR was sampled from a male donor in good health and CMV-seropositive. V and J are TRBV7-6 and TRBJ2-1; 7 bases agree with TRBD1. The chain's CDR3 is CASSTNVQGDEQFF. The DNA of the CDR3 is TGTGCCAGCAGCACCAACGTGCAGGGGGATGAGCAGTTCTTC.